These 10 T cell receptor beta chains originate from one sample sequenced in a study of T cell repertoires in cytomegalovirus infection. From the reads, TCRdb called clonotypes with MiXCR, one entry per CDR3 protein. Altogether approximately 280,000 distinct CDR3 sequences are present, about 20% being singletons, with the ten largest covering roughly a fifth. These receptors have no known antigen. The source was cultured PBMCs, collected from culture after CMV antigen stimulation. Receptors were obtained from a human donor in good health (CMV status not recorded). Some clones in this sample may be carry-over from other donors' samples.

In its sample, this clonotype was seen a few times. This sequence joins TRBV29-1 and TRBJ1-1; D may be TRBD1 (5 bases). The CDR3 totals 15 residues. Germline loops: CDR1 SQVTM, CDR2 ANQGSEA. The V gene lost 7 bases and the J gene lost 0 bases, with 18 bases spanning the gap. Here the CDR3 reads CSAHSGGGMNTEAFF. The CDR3 DNA follows: TGCAGCGCCCATTCCGGGGGAGGAATGAACACTGAAGCTTTCTTT.

This clonotype was observed at least ten times. The gene calls are TRBV7-2 and TRBJ2-6; 7 positions match TRBD1. With 5 bases clipped from V and 0 bases from J, the junction kept 7 bases outside the gene matches. The CDR3 consists of 17 residues. Germline V lookup: CDR1 SGHTA, CDR2 FQGNSA. The chain's CDR3 is CASSRGQIASGANVLTF. CDR3 nucleotide sequence: TGTGCCAGCAGCCGGGGACAGATAGCCTCTGGGGCCAACGTCCTGACTTTC.

Only a few counts were recorded for this clonotype. V is TRBV7-2 and J is TRBJ2-5; 7 bases align to TRBD2. Trimming cost V 5 bases and J 2 bases; bases outside gene matches: 8. The CDR3 runs to 15 residues. Germline lookup yields CDR1 SGHTA and CDR2 FQGNSA. Here the CDR3 DNA reads TGTGCCAGCAGCCACGCCGCGGGACTACAAGAGACCCAGTACTTC. This encodes CASSHAAGLQETQYF.

By share, this clonotype counts as medium-sized. The chain employs TRBV7-8 and TRBJ2-3, with 7 bases lining up with TRBD2. The CDR3 length is 19 residues. The germline V gene has CDR1 SGHVS and CDR2 FQNEAQ. The trim removed 5 bases at V and 0 bases at J, leaving 17 bases unmatched. CDR3 sequence (DNA): TGTGCCAGCAGCCGTTTTATGGTTGAGCGGGACTATAGCACAGATACGCAGTATTTT. It yields the protein CASSRFMVERDYSTDTQYF.

This clonotype was counted ten times or more. The chain carries TRBV25-1 and TRBJ2-1; either TRBD1 or TRBD2 may supply D (5 bases each). Germline V gives CDR1 MGHDK, CDR2 SYGVNS. Trimming took 4 bases from V and 7 from J, leaving 14 bases between them. This CDR3 contains 14 residues. CDR3 in amino acids: CASSAPGTLNEQFF. The CDR3, as DNA: TGTGCCAGCAGTGCACCCGGGACGCTAAATGAGCAGTTCTTC.

This clonotype was recorded a few times. The chain uses TRBV15 and TRBJ2-2; no reliable D call. V dropped 0 bases and J dropped 1 base, with 6 bases sitting between them. The CDR3 spans 15 residues. Germline V gene data show CDR1 as LNHNV and CDR2 as YYDKDF (reference sequence). The CDR3, as DNA: TGTGCCACCAGCAGAGACATCGTGAACACCGGGGAGCTGTTTTTT. It codes for CATSRDIVNTGELFF.

CDR3 protein: CATEGATDTQYF. The DNA of the CDR3 is TGTGCCACCGAGGGAGCCACAGATACGCAGTATTTT. This chain links TRBV24-1 with TRBJ2-3, with D perhaps matching TRBD2 (5 bases). CDR1 KGHDR and CDR2 SFDVKD come from the germline V gene. This CDR3 has 12 residues. Deletions cut 9 bases from V and 2 bases from J, with 8 bases between.

This clonotype was detected only a few times. One end of the junction does not line up with germline, which may come from a read error. CDR3 nucleotide sequence: TGTGCCAGCGGGTCCCTACCGGGACAAGATTTT. This gives the protein CASGSLPGQDF. V and J are TRBV12-3 or TRBV12-4 and TRBJ2-3; possible D gene TRBD1, 6 bases. The CDR3 covers 11 residues.

In this sample, this clonotype turned up a few times. CDR3 in DNA: TGTGCCAGCAGTTACTTTACAGGGGGCTCTTCGGAATCACCCCTCCACTTT. It encodes CASSYFTGGSSESPLHF. This rearrangement joins TRBV6-5 to TRBJ1-6, with 9 bases identical to TRBD1. V was pared by 1 base and J by 10 bases, with 11 bases of the junction left unmatched. The CDR3 length is 17 residues. Germline V CDR1 and CDR2: MNHEY, SVGAGI.

This clonotype was observed a few times. The chain has TRBV10-2 and TRBJ2-1, with D possibly matching TRBD1 (5 bases). The V end was cut by 10 bases, the J end by 0 bases, with 13 bases between. The CDR3 extends over 14 amino acids. Germline-derived CDR1 and CDR2 are WSHSY and SAAADI. The CDR3 sequence: CATLDTNSYNEQFF. The CDR3 bases are TGCGCCACCCTGGACACAAACTCCTACAATGAGCAGTTCTTC.